This is a list of T cell receptor beta chains from one sample in a study of blood T cell repertoires in COVID-19. Using immunoSEQ multiplex PCR, the repertoire was profiled, and TCRdb retains in-frame clones only, with some absent. The sample shows around 200,000 clones, about nine tenths of them seen only once. Sequences were obtained from PBMCs or T cells enriched from blood (not recorded which). These receptors were collected from a woman between 40 and 55 years old with acute COVID-19. CDR3s include the opening cysteine and the closing phenylalanine or tryptophan. Fields, in order: D gene, CDR3 length, J gene, V gene, clone size, CDR3 protein, CDR3 DNA. A D gene is named only where the DNA matches it firmly. Clone size is given for some rows only: seen once, a few or many times, or a class if the clone is expanded.

.,14,TRBJ2-1,TRBV5-1,.,CASSLEAGTDEQFF,TGCGCCAGCAGCTTGGAGGCGGGGACGGATGAGCAGTTCTTC
.,15,TRBJ2-5,TRBV9,.,CASSVATGRSETQYF,TGTGCCAGCAGCGTAGCCACAGGGCGGTCGGAGACCCAGTACTTC
.,14,TRBJ1-3,TRBV30,.,CAWRQFASGNTIYF,TGTGCCTGGAGACAGTTTGCGTCTGGAAACACCATATATTTT
.,14,TRBJ1-2,TRBV9,.,CASSVTGGHYGYTF,TGTGCCAGCAGCGTAACAGGCGGTCATTATGGCTACACCTTC
TRBD1,12,TRBJ1-1,TRBV5-1,once,CASSRGTGYAFF,TGCGCCAGCAGCCGCGGGACAGGGTACGCTTTCTTT
.,15,TRBJ2-2,TRBV27,.,CASSFGRTNTGELFF,TGTGCCAGCAGTTTTGGGAGGACGAACACCGGGGAGCTGTTTTTT
.,12,TRBJ1-1,TRBV24-1,.,CATSDQRGEAFF,TGTGCCACCAGTGATCAACGGGGTGAAGCTTTCTTT
TRBD1,18,TRBJ1-2,TRBV18,.,CASSPYSPGTGRVNGYTF,TGTGCCAGCTCACCTTATTCTCCCGGGACAGGGAGAGTCAATGGCTACACCTTC
TRBD2,19,TRBJ2-5,TRBV5-1,.,CASSLAGLGAGARQETQYF,TGCGCCAGCAGCTTGGCAGGTCTAGGAGCGGGGGCCCGACAAGAGACCCAGTACTTC
.,20,TRBJ2-6,TRBV21-1,.,CASSNGYWGRGSSGANVLTF,.
.,15,TRBJ1-2,TRBV5-5,.,CASSLGRGRLYGYTF,TGTGCCAGCAGCTTGGGTCGGGGAAGGCTCTATGGCTACACCTTC
.,14,TRBJ1-1,TRBV5-8,.,CASSLVRDDTEAFF,TGTGCCAGCAGCCTGGTCAGGGATGACACTGAAGCTTTCTTT
TRBD1,15,TRBJ1-2,TRBV29-1,once,CSVEDQGGLPYGYTF,TGCAGCGTTGAAGATCAGGGGGGCTTACCCTATGGCTACACCTTC
.,15,TRBJ1-5,TRBV19,.,CASSIGGSFNQPQHF,TGTGCCAGTAGTATAGGGGGCAGCTTCAATCAGCCCCAGCATTTT
TRBD1,15,TRBJ1-1,TRBV19,.,CASSVDRVGNTEAFF,TGTGCCAGTAGTGTCGACAGGGTGGGGAACACTGAAGCTTTCTTT
.,19,TRBJ1-1,TRBV10-1,.,CASSDRRLRGLVGYTEAFF,TGCGCCAGCAGTGACCGACGGCTCAGGGGCCTGGTAGGGTACACTGAAGCTTTCTTT
.,14,TRBJ2-1,TRBV29-1,few,CSDRQVQGYNEQFF,TGCAGCGACCGCCAGGTGCAGGGGTACAATGAGCAGTTCTTC
.,12,TRBJ2-1,TRBV6-5,.,CASSPTAGEQFF,TGTGCCAGCAGTCCGACAGCGGGTGAGCAGTTCTTC
.,12,TRBJ1-2,TRBV2,.,CATSEDGYGYTF,TGTGCCACTTCCGAGGATGGCTATGGCTACACCTTC
.,13,TRBJ1-5,TRBV12-3/TRBV12-4,.,CASSLGARQPQHF,TGTGCCAGCAGTTTGGGGGCGAGGCAGCCCCAGCATTTT
TRBD2,17,TRBJ2-3,TRBV5-1,.,CASSSLTSGVGTDTQYF,TGCGCCAGCAGCTCACTGACTAGCGGGGTTGGCACAGATACGCAGTATTTT
.,17,TRBJ2-1,TRBV4-1,.,CASSHEPDYLGWNEQFF,TGCGCCAGCAGCCACGAACCGGACTACCTCGGGTGGAATGAGCAGTTCTTC
.,14,TRBJ1-2,TRBV6-5,once,CASSYTQSPYGYTF,TGTGCCAGCAGTTATACCCAAAGCCCCTATGGCTACACCTTC
.,12,TRBJ1-1,TRBV19,.,CASRGVNTEAFF,TGTGCCAGTAGGGGCGTGAACACTGAAGCTTTCTTT
TRBD1,14,TRBJ1-5,TRBV2,.,CASKGQAYNQPQHF,TGTGCCAGCAAAGGACAGGCCTACAATCAGCCCCAGCATTTT
.,13,TRBJ1-5,TRBV12-3/TRBV12-4,.,CASSSGGDQPQHF,TGTGCCAGCAGTTCGGGAGGAGATCAGCCCCAGCATTTT
.,13,TRBJ1-1,TRBV5-6,.,CASSLGVGTEAFF,TGTGCCAGCAGCCTAGGGGTGGGCACTGAAGCTTTCTTT
.,13,TRBJ1-2,TRBV25-1,.,CASRRGGPYGYTF,TGTGCCAGCAGACGGGGGGGTCCCTATGGCTACACCTTC
.,15,TRBJ2-5,TRBV7-2,few,CASSLAPGARETQYF,TGTGCCAGCAGCTTAGCTCCAGGGGCGAGGGAGACCCAGTACTTC
.,15,TRBJ2-1,TRBV27,.,CASSLDRNPYNEQFF,TGTGCCAGCAGTTTAGACAGGAACCCCTACAATGAGCAGTTCTTC
TRBD1,13,TRBJ1-2,TRBV19,.,CASSQTGENGYTF,TGTGCCAGTAGCCAGACAGGGGAAAATGGCTACACCTTC
TRBD1,15,TRBJ1-3,TRBV5-3,.,CARSPLDRVGNTIYF,TGTGCCAGAAGCCCACTAGACAGGGTTGGAAACACCATATATTTT
.,15,TRBJ1-1,TRBV11-2,.,CASSLAPGGNTEAFF,TGTGCCAGCAGCTTAGCCCCGGGGGGGAACACTGAAGCTTTCTTT
.,13,TRBJ1-1,TRBV18,.,CASSRDSTTEAFF,TGTGCCAGCTCACGAGACAGCACCACTGAAGCTTTCTTT
.,11,TRBJ1-1,TRBV5-5,.,CASSLALEAFF,TGTGCCAGCAGCTTGGCGTTAGAAGCTTTCTTT
TRBD1,14,TRBJ1-2,TRBV27,.,CASSFGQGIGGYTF,TGTGCCAGCAGCTTCGGACAGGGTATCGGGGGCTACACCTTC
.,16,TRBJ1-4,TRBV7-8,.,CASSLAHSTTNEKLFF,TGTGCCAGCAGCTTAGCCCACAGCACAACTAATGAAAAACTGTTTTTT
TRBD1,14,TRBJ1-1,TRBV2,.,CASGGPTGRTEAFF,TGTGCCAGCGGGGGACCGACAGGGCGGACTGAAGCTTTCTTT
TRBD2,16,TRBJ2-3,TRBV5-4,.,CASSRPSGGAADTQYF,TGTGCCAGCAGCCGCCCTAGCGGGGGGGCCGCAGATACGCAGTATTTT
TRBD1,13,TRBJ1-1,TRBV9,.,CASSGRSTGEAFF,TGTGCCAGCAGCGGACGATCGACAGGGGAAGCTTTCTTT
.,16,TRBJ2-3,TRBV3-1/TRBV3-2,.,CASTPTVRACTDTQYF,TGTGCCAGCACCCCAACGGTGAGGGCCTGCACAGATACGCAGTATTTT
TRBD1,15,TRBJ2-7,TRBV6-6,once,CATLRGPSRSYEQYF,TGTGCCACCCTGAGGGGGCCCTCGAGGTCCTACGAGCAGTACTTC
TRBD2,14,TRBJ2-5,TRBV29-1,.,CSAGLAGGQETQYF,TGCAGCGCTGGACTAGCGGGGGGCCAAGAGACCCAGTACTTC